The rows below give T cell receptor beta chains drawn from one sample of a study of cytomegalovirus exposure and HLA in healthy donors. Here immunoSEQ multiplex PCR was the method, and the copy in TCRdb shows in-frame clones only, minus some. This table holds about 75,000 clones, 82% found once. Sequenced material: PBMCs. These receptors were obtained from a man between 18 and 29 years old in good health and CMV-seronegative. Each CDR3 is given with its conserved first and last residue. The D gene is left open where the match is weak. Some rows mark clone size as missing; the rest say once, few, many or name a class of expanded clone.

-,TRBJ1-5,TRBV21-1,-,CASSPTAPGQGLNQQPQHF,TGTGCCAGCAGCCCTACCGCCCCGGGACAGGGACTTAATCAGCAGCCCCAGCATTTT
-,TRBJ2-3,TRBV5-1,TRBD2,CASSPLGGLAATSTDTQYF,TGCGCCAGCAGCCCCCTAGGGGGACTAGCGGCTACAAGCACAGATACGCAGTATTTT
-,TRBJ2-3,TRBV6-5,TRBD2,CASWGLPDTQYF,TGTGCCAGCTGGGGACTACCAGATACGCAGTATTTT
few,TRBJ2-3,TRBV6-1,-,CASSDYRAEAYF,TGTGCCAGCAGTGATTACAGGGCTGAGGCATATTTT
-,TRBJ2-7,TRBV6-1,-,CASSLDSAYEQYF,TGTGCCAGCAGCCTAGACAGCGCCTACGAGCAGTACTTC
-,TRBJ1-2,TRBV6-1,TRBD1,CASRDRAAPYYGYTF,TGTGCCAGCAGGGACAGGGCGGCCCCCTACTATGGCTACACCTTC
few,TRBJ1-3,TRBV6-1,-,CASSEEEGTSGNTIYF,TGTGCCAGCAGTGAAGAAGAGGGTACCTCAGGAAACACCATATATTTT
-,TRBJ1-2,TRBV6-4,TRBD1,CASSAGQGGGYTF,TGTGCCAGCAGTGCCGGACAGGGGGGTGGCTACACCTTC
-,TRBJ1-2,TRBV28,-,CASSSQNNYGYTF,TGTGCCAGCAGTTCCCAGAATAACTATGGCTACACCTTC
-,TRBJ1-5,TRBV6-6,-,CASRGTQNSNQPQHF,TGTGCCAGCAGAGGGACTCAAAATAGCAATCAGCCCCAGCATTTT
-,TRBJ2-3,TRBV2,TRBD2,CASSLIAGGFTDTQYF,TGTGCCAGCAGTCTGATAGCGGGGGGATTCACAGATACGCAGTATTTT
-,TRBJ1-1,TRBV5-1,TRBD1,CASSRGQIVNSTEAFF,TGCGCCAGCAGCCGGGGACAGATTGTCAATTCCACTGAAGCTTTCTTT
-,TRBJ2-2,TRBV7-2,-,CASSLLGVLVGSGELFF,TGTGCCAGCAGCTTGCTAGGTGTTCTAGTTGGGTCCGGGGAGCTGTTTTTT
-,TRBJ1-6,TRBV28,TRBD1,CASRPGQYNSPLHF,TGTGCCAGCAGACCGGGACAGTATAATTCACCCCTCCACTTT
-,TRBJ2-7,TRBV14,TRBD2,CASSRGGNSYEQYF,TGTGCCAGCAGCCGGGGGGGGAATTCCTACGAGCAGTACTTC
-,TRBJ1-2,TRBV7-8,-,CASSLTRGSGGYTF,TGTGCCAGCAGCTTAACTCGGGGTTCGGGTGGCTACACCTTC
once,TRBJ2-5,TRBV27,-,CASSGGIVETQYF,TGTGCCAGCAGTGGGGGGATCGTGGAGACCCAGTACTTC
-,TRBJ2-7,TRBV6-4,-,CASSESQGSVYEQYF,TGTGCCAGCAGTGAGTCCCAGGGATCCGTTTACGAGCAGTACTTC
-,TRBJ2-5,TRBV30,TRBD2,CAWSGTSGGTETQYF,TGTGCCTGGAGTGGCACTAGCGGGGGGACAGAGACCCAGTACTTC
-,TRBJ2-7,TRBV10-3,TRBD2,CAISESIKTSGGYEQYF,TGTGCCATCAGTGAGTCGATTAAGACTAGCGGGGGCTACGAGCAGTACTTC
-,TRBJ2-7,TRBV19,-,CASRPGHFYEQYF,TGTGCCAGCCGTCCGGGACACTTTTACGAGCAGTACTTC
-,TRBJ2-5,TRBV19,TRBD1,CASSISAGGIGETQYF,TGTGCCAGTAGTATCTCGGCAGGGGGCATCGGAGAGACCCAGTACTTC
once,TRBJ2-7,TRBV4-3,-,CASSQGQGLSYEQYF,TGCGCCAGCAGCCAAGGGCAGGGTCTATCCTACGAGCAGTACTTC
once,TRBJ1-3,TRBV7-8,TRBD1,CASSRDRVDSDTIYF,TGTGCCAGCAGCAGAGACAGGGTAGATAGTGACACCATATATTTT
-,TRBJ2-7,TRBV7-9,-,CASSFLSVYEQYF,TGTGCCAGCAGCTTTCTCTCAGTCTACGAGCAGTACTTC
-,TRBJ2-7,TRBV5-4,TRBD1,CASSPPDLRQGAYEQYF,TGTGCCAGCAGCCCACCAGACCTGAGACAGGGGGCCTACGAGCAGTACTTC
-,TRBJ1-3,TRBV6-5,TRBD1,CASSYQGQGSGNTIYF,TGTGCCAGCAGTTACCAGGGACAGGGCTCTGGAAACACCATATATTTT
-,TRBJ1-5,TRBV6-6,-,CASSYQGSNQPQHF,TGTGCCAGCAGTTACCAGGGTAGCAATCAGCCCCAGCATTTT
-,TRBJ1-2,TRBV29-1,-,CSALRSRGYTF,TGCAGCGCCCTGAGAAGTCGTGGCTACACCTTC
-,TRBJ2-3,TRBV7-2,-,CASSLTGNTPDTQYF,TGTGCCAGCAGCTTGACCGGGAACACACCAGATACGCAGTATTTT
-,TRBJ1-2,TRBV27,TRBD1,CASSLYQGARLSYTF,TGTGCCAGCAGTTTATACCAGGGGGCCCGCCTGAGCTACACCTTC
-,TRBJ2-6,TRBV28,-,CASSLWSRGNSGANVLTF,TGTGCCAGCAGTTTATGGAGCCGAGGGAACTCTGGGGCCAACGTCCTGACTTTC
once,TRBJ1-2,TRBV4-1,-,CASSARGGVFLGYTF,TGCGCCAGCAGCGCTCGCGGGGGGGTATTTCTGGGGTACACCTTC
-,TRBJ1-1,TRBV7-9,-,CASSLSGGEAFF,TGTGCCAGCAGCTTATCGGGGGGTGAAGCTTTCTTT
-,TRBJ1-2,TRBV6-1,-,CASSDLIDYGYTF,TGTGCCAGCAGTGATCTGATAGACTATGGCTACACCTTC
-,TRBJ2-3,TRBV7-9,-,CASSLGESSTDTQYF,TGTGCCAGCAGCTTAGGCGAGAGTAGCACAGATACGCAGTATTTT
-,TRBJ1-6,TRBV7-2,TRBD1,CASSLFQGADSPLHF,TGTGCCAGCAGCTTATTCCAGGGGGCGGATTCACCCCTCCACTTT
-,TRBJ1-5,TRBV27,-,CASSIAGNSNQPQHF,TGTGCCAGCAGTATCGCAGGCAATAGCAATCAGCCCCAGCATTTT
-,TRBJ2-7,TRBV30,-,CAWDRSNYEQYF,TGTGCCTGGGACAGGTCAAACTACGAGCAGTACTTC
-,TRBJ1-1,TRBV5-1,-,CASSPGGSTEAFF,TGCGCCAGCAGCCCGGGTGGGAGCACTGAAGCTTTCTTT
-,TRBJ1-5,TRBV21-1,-,CASSLLRDRGPKPQHF,TGTGCCAGCAGCCTACTTCGGGACAGGGGGCCAAAGCCCCAGCATTTT
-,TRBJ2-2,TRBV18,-,CASSPSFQGGGELFF,TGTGCCAGCTCACCATCATTTCAAGGAGGCGGGGAGCTGTTTTTT
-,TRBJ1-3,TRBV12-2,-,CASRLGTGGDTIYF,TGTGCAAGTCGCTTGGGGACAGGGGGGGACACCATATATTTT
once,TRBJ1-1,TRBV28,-,CASSLVNMNTEAFF,TGTGCCAGCAGTTTAGTAAACATGAACACTGAAGCTTTCTTT
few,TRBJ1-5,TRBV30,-,CAWSVEANSNQPQHF,TGTGCCTGGAGTGTAGAGGCAAATAGCAATCAGCCCCAGCATTTT
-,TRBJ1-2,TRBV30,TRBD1,CAWSPKSGGTYGYTF,TGTGCCTGGAGTCCCAAATCAGGGGGGACCTATGGCTACACCTTC
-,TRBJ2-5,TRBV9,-,CASSPPWGDQETQYF,TGTGCCAGCAGCCCACCTTGGGGGGACCAAGAGACCCAGTACTTC
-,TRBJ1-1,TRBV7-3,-,CASSLRPQGATEAFF,TGTGCCAGCAGCTTACGCCCACAGGGTGCCACTGAAGCTTTCTTT
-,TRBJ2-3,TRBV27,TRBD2,CASSLRGTSGTLSTDTQYF,TGTGCCAGCAGTTTAAGGGGGACTAGCGGGACCCTTAGCACAGATACGCAGTATTTT
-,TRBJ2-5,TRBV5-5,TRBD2,CASSLAGGETQYF,TGTGCCAGCAGCCTGGCGGGGGGAGAGACCCAGTACTTC
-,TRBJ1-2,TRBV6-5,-,CASSQGRGYTF,TGTGCCAGCAGCCAGGGGCGGGGCTACACCTTC
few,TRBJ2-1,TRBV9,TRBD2,CASSVGGGSWFGNEQFF,TGTGCCAGCAGCGTAGGTGGCGGGAGTTGGTTTGGCAATGAGCAGTTCTTC
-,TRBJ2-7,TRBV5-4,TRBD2,CASSSERGWVEQYF,TGTGCCAGCAGCTCAGAGCGGGGGTGGGTGGAGCAGTACTTC